This passage covers 15 T cell receptor beta chains from one sample sequenced in a study of STAT5B mutations in CD4+ large granular lymphocyte leukemia. Libraries were prepared by immunoSEQ multiplex PCR; TCRdb keeps only in-frame clonotypes and omits some of them. The sample gives fewer than 40,000 clones, around nine tenths of which show up once; about 0.42% is in the top ten. The sample comprised CD4+ T cells from blood buffy coats. These receptors were obtained from a human donor in good health.

DNA of the CDR3: TGTGCCAGCAGCCAATCACGGGCTGGGGCCAACGTCCTGACTTTC. Its translation: CASSQSRAGANVLTF. The chain combines TRBV16 with TRBJ2-6; D remains ambiguous. V was cut by 0 bases and J by 2 bases, with 5 bases left in between. The CDR3 is made up of 15 amino acids. The germline CDR1 and CDR2 sequences are KGHSY and FQNENV.

This sequence joins TRBV19 and TRBJ2-3; the match to TRBD1 covers 8 bases. The V segment lost 4 bases and the J segment 5 bases; nucleotides outside the gene matches: 5. The CDR3 runs to 14 residues. The germline gives CDR1 LNHDA, CDR2 SQIVND (reference sequence). The CDR3 protein is CASSTQQGVDTQYF. The CDR3 nucleotides read TGTGCCAGTAGTACCCAACAGGGGGTAGATACGCAGTATTTT. The full variable domain, in which reference TRBV19 and TRBJ2-3 provide the parts outside the CDR3, is DGGITQSPKYLFRKEGQNVTLSCEQNLNHDAMYWYRQDPGQGLRLIYYSQIVNDFQKGDIAEGYSVSREKKESFPLTVTSAQKNPTAFYLCASSTQQGVDTQYFGPGTRLTVL.

The chain is built from TRBV19 and TRBJ2-7; perhaps D is TRBD1 or TRBD2 (5 bases each). CDR1 and CDR2 from the germline V gene are LNHDA and SQIVND (reference sequence). CDR3 length: 12 amino acids. Trimming stripped 5 bases from V and 7 bases from J, with 12 bases between. CDR3 nucleotides: TGTGCCAGTAGTGACCGATGGGGGGAGCAGTACTTC. Translation gives CASSDRWGEQYF. Combining the CDR3 with reference TRBV19 and TRBJ2-7 gives the whole variable domain DGGITQSPKYLFRKEGQNVTLSCEQNLNHDAMYWYRQDPGQGLRLIYYSQIVNDFQKGDIAEGYSVSREKKESFPLTVTSAQKNPTAFYLCASSDRWGEQYFGPGTRLTVT.

The CDR3 is CASSPTSYEQYF. The CDR3 coding sequence is TGTGCCAGCTCACCCACTAGTTACGAGCAGTACTTC. The V gene is TRBV18, the J gene TRBJ2-7; possibly TRBD2 for D (5 bases). CDR1 is KGHSH and CDR2 is LQKENI in the germline V gene. V lost 3 bases and J 4 bases, leaving 7 bases between the germline ends. CDR3 length: 12 amino acids.

V and J are TRBV27 and TRBJ2-3, with 7 bases lining up with TRBD1. Looked up from germline, CDR1 is MNHEY and CDR2 is SMNVEV (reference sequence). V lost 10 bases and J lost 6; bases outside the gene matches: 13. This CDR3 is 14 amino acids long. The CDR3 reads CATTKGAGFDTQYF. In DNA, the CDR3 is TGTGCCACCACCAAGGGGGCAGGATTTGATACGCAGTATTTT.

The chain carries TRBV4-1 and TRBJ2-2; 7 bases align to TRBD2. Germline V gene lookup returns CDR1 MGHRA and CDR2 YSYEKL. This CDR3 has 17 residues. The V gene end was trimmed by 1 base and the J gene end by 5 bases; junction bases not matched to a gene: 10. CDR3 DNA sequence: TGCGCCAGCAGCCAAGTCACTGCGGGAGAGTCTACCGGGGAGCTGTTTTTT. It encodes CASSQVTAGESTGELFF.

This chain uses TRBV7-9 with TRBJ1-2, with D perhaps matching TRBD1 (6 bases). The V gene lost 0 bases and the J gene lost 0 bases, with 8 bases spanning the gap. The CDR3 consists of 15 residues. The V gene's germline CDR1 is SEHNR and CDR2 FQNEAQ (reference sequence). CDR3 in DNA: TGTGCCAGCAGCTTAGCGACAGGTACTAACTATGGCTACACCTTC. Translating it yields CASSLATGTNYGYTF.

The chain combines TRBV28 with TRBJ1-2; 10 bases are shared with TRBD1. The CDR3 loop spans 17 amino acids. The ends lost 6 bases at V and 0 bases at J; junction bases unmatched: 10. Germline values: CDR1 MDHEN, CDR2 SYDVKM. The CDR3 DNA reads as TGTGCCAGCAGAACTAAGGGACAGGGGAGGGCTAACTATGGCTACACCTTC. It specifies CASRTKGQGRANYGYTF.

This clone was observed a handful of times. The chain combines TRBV25-1 with TRBJ2-7, with a possible D match to TRBD1 (5 bases). Trimming cost V 6 bases and J 6 bases, with 15 bases left between them. Germline V gene lookup returns CDR1 MGHDK and CDR2 SYGVNS. The CDR3 extends over 13 amino acids. The CDR3 loop reads CASRGHFEGEQYF. CDR3 nucleotide sequence: TGTGCCAGCAGAGGACACTTCGAAGGCGAGCAGTACTTC.

This clone was observed once. The V gene is TRBV25-1, the J gene TRBJ1-4; 7 nucleotides align to TRBD1. J was trimmed by 1 base and V by 2 bases; bases with no gene match: 4. CDR1 and CDR2 (germline): MGHDK, SYGVNS. This CDR3 has 16 amino acids. For the CDR3, the DNA is TGTGCCAGCAGTGAAGCAGGGGGGTTAACTAATGAAAAACTGTTTTTT. It codes for CASSEAGGLTNEKLFF. Variable domain in full (rest from reference TRBV25-1 and TRBJ1-4): EADIYQTPRYLVIGTGKKITLECSQTMGHDKMYWYQQDPGMELHLIHYSYGVNSTEKGDLSSESTVSRIRTEHFPLTLESARPSHTSQYLCASSEAGGLTNEKLFFGSGTQLSVL.

This chain uses TRBV5-1 with TRBJ2-2; D unresolved. Deletions cut 0 bases from V and 2 bases from J, with 11 bases between. The CDR3 sequence is 16 residues long. Germline CDR1 is SGHRS and CDR2 is YFSETQ. DNA of the CDR3: TGCGCCAGCAGCTTGGCCCCCCCGGATAACACCGGGGAGCTGTTTTTT. Residues: CASSLAPPDNTGELFF.

This rearrangement joins TRBV19 to TRBJ2-5; 10 positions match TRBD2. The CDR3 has 15 residues. Germline lookup yields CDR1 LNHDA and CDR2 SQIVND (reference sequence). Trimming at V came to 6 bases and at J to 5 bases, leaving 9 bases not matched to a gene. The CDR3 here is CASRRGSGREETQYF. The CDR3 DNA reads as TGTGCCAGTAGGAGGGGGAGCGGGAGGGAGGAGACCCAGTACTTC.

The rearrangement joins TRBV19 to TRBJ2-2; 8 bases map to TRBD2. This CDR3 has 13 amino acids. Germline lookup yields CDR1 LNHDA and CDR2 SQIVND (reference sequence). Losses at the gene ends were 3 bases for V and 6 bases for J; bases not matched to a gene: 0. The CDR3 nucleotides read TGTGCCAGTAGTATCGGGGGGGCCGGGGAGCTGTTTTTT. It yields the protein CASSIGGAGELFF.

The chain has TRBV27 and TRBJ2-2, with D possibly being TRBD1 (6 bases). Looked up from germline, CDR1 is MNHEY and CDR2 is SMNVEV (reference sequence). This CDR3 is built from 17 residues. The V end lost 2 bases, the J end lost 6 bases, and 19 bases lay between the germline ends. CDR3 amino acids: CASSLRAGQGNSGELFF. The CDR3 DNA reads TGTGCCAGCAGTTTAAGAGCTGGGCAGGGGAATTCCGGGGAGCTGTTTTTT.

The gene calls are TRBV18 and TRBJ2-3, with 7 positions matching TRBD1. Looked up from germline, CDR1 is KGHSH and CDR2 is LQKENI. The V gene end was trimmed by 4 bases and the J gene end by 0 bases; junction bases not matched to a gene: 1. The CDR3 sequence is 14 residues long. The DNA for the CDR3 is TGTGCCAGCTCACGGGACAGAAGCACAGATACGCAGTATTTT. As protein: CASSRDRSTDTQYF. Based on the CDR3 plus reference TRBV18 and TRBJ2-3, the full variable domain is NAGVMQNPRHLVRRRGQEARLRCSPMKGHSHVYWYRQLPEEGLKFMVYLQKENIIDESGMPKERFSAEFPKEGPSILRIQQVVRGDSAAYFCASSRDRSTDTQYFGPGTRLTVL.